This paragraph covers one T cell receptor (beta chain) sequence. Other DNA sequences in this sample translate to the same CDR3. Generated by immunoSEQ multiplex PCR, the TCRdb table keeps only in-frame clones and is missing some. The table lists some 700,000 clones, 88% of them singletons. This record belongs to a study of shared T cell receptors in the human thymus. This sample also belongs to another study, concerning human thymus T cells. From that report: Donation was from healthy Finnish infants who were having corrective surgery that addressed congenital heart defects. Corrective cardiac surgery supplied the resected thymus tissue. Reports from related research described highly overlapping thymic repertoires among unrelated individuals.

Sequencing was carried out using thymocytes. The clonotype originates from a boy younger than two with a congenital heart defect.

CDR3 sequence reads: CASSPRRGTEAFF. The DNA for the CDR3 is TGTGCCAGCTCACCTCGGAGGGGCACTGAAGCTTTCTTT. The chain links TRBV18 to TRBJ1-1; possible D gene TRBD1, 5 bases. Trimming removed 3 bases from V and 4 bases from J, with 9 bases in between. Germline V lookup: CDR1 KGHSH, CDR2 LQKENI. The CDR3 loop spans 13 amino acids.